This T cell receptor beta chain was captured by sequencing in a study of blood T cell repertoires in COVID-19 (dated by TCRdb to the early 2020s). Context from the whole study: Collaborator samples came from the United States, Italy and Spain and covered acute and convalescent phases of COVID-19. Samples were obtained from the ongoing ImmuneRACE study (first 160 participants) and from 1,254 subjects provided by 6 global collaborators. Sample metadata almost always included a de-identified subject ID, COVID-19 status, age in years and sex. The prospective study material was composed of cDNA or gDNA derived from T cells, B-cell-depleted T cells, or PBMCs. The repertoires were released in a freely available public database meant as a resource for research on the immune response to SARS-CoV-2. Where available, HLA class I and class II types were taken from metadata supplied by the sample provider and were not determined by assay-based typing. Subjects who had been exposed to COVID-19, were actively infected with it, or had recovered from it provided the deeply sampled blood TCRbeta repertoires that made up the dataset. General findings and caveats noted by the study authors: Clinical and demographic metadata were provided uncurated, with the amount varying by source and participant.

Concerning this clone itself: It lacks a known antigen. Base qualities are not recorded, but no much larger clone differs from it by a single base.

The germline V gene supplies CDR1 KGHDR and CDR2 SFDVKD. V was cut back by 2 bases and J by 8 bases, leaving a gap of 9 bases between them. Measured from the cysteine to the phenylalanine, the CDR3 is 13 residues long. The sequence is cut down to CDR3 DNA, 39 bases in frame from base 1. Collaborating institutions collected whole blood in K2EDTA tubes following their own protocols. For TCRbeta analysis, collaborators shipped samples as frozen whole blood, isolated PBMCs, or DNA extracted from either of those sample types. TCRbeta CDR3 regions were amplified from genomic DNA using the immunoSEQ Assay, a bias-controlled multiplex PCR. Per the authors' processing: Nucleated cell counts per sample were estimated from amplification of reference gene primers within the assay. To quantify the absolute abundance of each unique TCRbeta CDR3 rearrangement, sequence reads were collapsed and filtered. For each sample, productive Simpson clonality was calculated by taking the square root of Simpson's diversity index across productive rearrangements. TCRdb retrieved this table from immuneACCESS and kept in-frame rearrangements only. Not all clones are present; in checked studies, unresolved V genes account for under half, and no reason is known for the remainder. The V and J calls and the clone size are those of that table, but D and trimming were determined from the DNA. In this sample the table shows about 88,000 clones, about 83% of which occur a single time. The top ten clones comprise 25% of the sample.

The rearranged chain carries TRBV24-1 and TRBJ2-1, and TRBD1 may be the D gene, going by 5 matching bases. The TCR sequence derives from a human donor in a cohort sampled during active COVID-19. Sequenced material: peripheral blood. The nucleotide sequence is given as TGTGCCACCAGTGATTCAGGGCTCGATGAGCAGTTCTTC. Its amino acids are CATSDSGLDEQFF.